A selection of T cell receptor beta chains follows, all from one sample in a study of identical twins. Each CDR3 protein is one row after TCRdb ran MiXCR on the 5' RACE reads. The table has hundreds of thousands of distinct CDR3 sequences, roughly 6% seen once. What was sequenced was naive T cells sorted from blood. These receptors originate from a man aged 18 to 29 in good health. The conserved cysteine and the conserved F or W are not part of the CDR3 here. Fields, in order: V gene, clone size, CDR3 length, CDR3 protein. Clone size is stated in some rows and not others, as once, few, many or a class when expanded.

TRBV30	few	11	AWSDRDGQPQH
TRBV11-2	.	11	ASSLPSNYEQY
TRBV4-1	.	14	ASSLGDLPPVWGYT
TRBV30	few	10	AWGKGKTEAF
TRBV15	few	13	ATRGREGPHQTQY
TRBV7-2	once	11	ASSFNREDGYT
TRBV15	.	13	ATSKILTSSDTQY
TRBV2	.	15	ASSGDSREGDTDTQY
TRBV25-1	many	14	ASSESSGGGNQPQH
TRBV29-1	.	12	SATSRLGITEAF
TRBV12-3/TRBV12-4	.	13	ASTKLAEGYNEQF
TRBV20-1	few	13	SASPLEETADTQY
TRBV5-5	many	14	ASSYQGINPGNTIY
TRBV15	many	13	ATSRLGDSHEKLF
TRBV20-1	many	12	SARPGQGSSPLH
TRBV5-1	many	11	ASSFGGGNEQF